Listed below are T cell receptor beta chains from one sample, sequenced in a study of spatial heterogeneity in lung cancer. Using its own MiXCR run on the 5' RACE reads, TCRdb lists one record per CDR3 protein. The sample has under 150,000 distinct CDR3 sequences; more than 10% are singletons. The sample consisted of PBMCs, taken at follow-up. The receptor set was obtained from a male donor with early-stage non-small cell lung cancer. Both conserved end residues are part of each CDR3. A D gene is named only where the DNA matches it firmly. Not every row has a clone size; where given, it reads once, few, many or a size class.

clone size: NA
V gene: TRBV20-1
D gene: NA
J gene: TRBJ1-6
CDR3 protein: CSVIDRTDNSPLHF
CDR3 DNA: TGCAGTGTGATCGACAGAACAGATAATTCACCCCTCCACTTT

clone size: NA
V gene: TRBV6-6
D gene: TRBD1
J gene: TRBJ2-7
CDR3 protein: CASSYLGQGSHEQYF
CDR3 DNA: TGTGCCAGCAGTTACTTAGGACAGGGCTCCCACGAGCAGTACTTC

clone size: NA
V gene: TRBV5-5
D gene: TRBD1
J gene: TRBJ1-5
CDR3 protein: CASSLWDRVSNQPQHF
CDR3 DNA: TGTGCCAGCAGCTTATGGGACAGGGTCAGCAATCAGCCCCAGCATTTT

clone size: many
V gene: TRBV19
D gene: TRBD2
J gene: TRBJ2-1
CDR3 protein: CASRSSGGARNEQFF
CDR3 DNA: TGTGCCAGTAGGTCTAGCGGGGGGGCCCGGAATGAGCAGTTCTTC

clone size: many
V gene: TRBV11-2
D gene: NA
J gene: TRBJ2-7
CDR3 protein: CASSLEGGPLYEQYF
CDR3 DNA: TGTGCCAGCAGCTTGGAGGGCGGCCCCCTCTACGAGCAGTACTTC

clone size: few
V gene: TRBV12-3/TRBV12-4
D gene: NA
J gene: TRBJ2-1
CDR3 protein: CASSFRASYNEQFF
CDR3 DNA: TGTGCCAGCAGTTTTCGGGCCAGCTACAATGAGCAGTTCTTC

clone size: few
V gene: TRBV3-1
D gene: NA
J gene: TRBJ1-6
CDR3 protein: CASSQDPGVDSPLHF
CDR3 DNA: TGTGCCAGCAGCCAAGATCCGGGGGTTGATTCACCCCTCCACTTT

clone size: NA
V gene: TRBV6-5
D gene: TRBD1
J gene: TRBJ2-7
CDR3 protein: CASSSGTAQTVGKYF
CDR3 DNA: TGTGCCAGCAGCTCTGGGACAGCCCAAACCGTGGGGAAGTACTTC

clone size: many
V gene: TRBV29-1
D gene: TRBD1
J gene: TRBJ2-1
CDR3 protein: CSAGPLGQGTYNEQFF
CDR3 DNA: TGCAGCGCAGGCCCCCTCGGACAGGGAACCTACAATGAGCAGTTCTTC

clone size: few
V gene: TRBV5-4
D gene: TRBD1
J gene: TRBJ2-2
CDR3 protein: CASSLQGARTGELFF
CDR3 DNA: TGTGCCAGCAGCCTACAGGGGGCGCGGACCGGGGAGCTGTTTTTT

clone size: once
V gene: TRBV19
D gene: NA
J gene: TRBJ1-1
CDR3 protein: CASSINRVTEAFF
CDR3 DNA: TGTGCCAGTAGTATCAACAGGGTCACTGAAGCTTTCTTT

clone size: few
V gene: TRBV20-1
D gene: NA
J gene: TRBJ1-4
CDR3 protein: CSVQMGRNEKLFF
CDR3 DNA: TGCAGTGTTCAAATGGGGAGGAATGAAAAACTGTTTTTT

clone size: NA
V gene: TRBV7-9
D gene: NA
J gene: TRBJ2-1
CDR3 protein: CASSAVRGEQFF
CDR3 DNA: TGTGCCAGCAGCGCCGTGAGAGGTGAGCAGTTCTTC

clone size: few
V gene: TRBV24-1
D gene: TRBD1
J gene: TRBJ2-3
CDR3 protein: CATSDGQGRATDTQYF
CDR3 DNA: TGTGCCACCAGTGACGGACAGGGGAGGGCCACAGATACGCAGTATTTT

clone size: many
V gene: TRBV10-3
D gene: TRBD2
J gene: TRBJ2-1
CDR3 protein: CAISGPRGGGNNEQFF
CDR3 DNA: TGTGCCATCAGTGGACCCCGGGGGGGTGGAAACAATGAGCAGTTCTTC

clone size: NA
V gene: TRBV29-1
D gene: TRBD1
J gene: TRBJ2-3
CDR3 protein: CSVRGKATGSTDTQYF
CDR3 DNA: TGCAGCGTACGCGGAAAAGCGACAGGGAGCACAGATACGCAGTATTTT

clone size: many
V gene: TRBV5-1
D gene: NA
J gene: TRBJ1-2
CDR3 protein: CASSTEGRNYGYTF
CDR3 DNA: TGCGCCAGCAGCACGGAGGGGCGTAACTATGGCTACACCTTC

clone size: many
V gene: TRBV6-1
D gene: TRBD1
J gene: TRBJ1-5
CDR3 protein: CASSERATGAYNQPQHF
CDR3 DNA: TGTGCCAGCAGTGAAAGGGCGACAGGGGCCTACAATCAGCCCCAGCATTTT

clone size: NA
V gene: TRBV28
D gene: NA
J gene: TRBJ2-1
CDR3 protein: CASSFGGITYNEQFF
CDR3 DNA: TGTGCCAGCAGTTTTGGGGGCATCACCTACAATGAGCAGTTCTTC

clone size: many
V gene: TRBV10-3
D gene: TRBD1
J gene: TRBJ1-2
CDR3 protein: CAISQGAEYGYTF
CDR3 DNA: TGTGCCATCAGCCAGGGGGCGGAATATGGCTACACCTTC

clone size: NA
V gene: TRBV14
D gene: TRBD1
J gene: TRBJ2-7
CDR3 protein: CASSQERGLEQYF
CDR3 DNA: TGTGCCAGCAGCCAAGAAAGGGGGCTCGAGCAGTACTTC

clone size: NA
V gene: TRBV5-1
D gene: TRBD2
J gene: TRBJ2-7
CDR3 protein: CASSSPGRARYEQYF
CDR3 DNA: TGCGCCAGCAGCTCCCCGGGGAGGGCTCGCTACGAGCAGTACTTC

clone size: many
V gene: TRBV28
D gene: NA
J gene: TRBJ1-4
CDR3 protein: CASRRGKEKLFF
CDR3 DNA: TGTGCCAGCAGACGGGGGAAGGAAAAACTGTTTTTT

clone size: NA
V gene: TRBV6-1
D gene: NA
J gene: TRBJ2-5
CDR3 protein: CASSGGMETQYF
CDR3 DNA: TGTGCCAGCAGTGGGGGAATGGAGACCCAGTACTTC

clone size: few
V gene: TRBV4-1
D gene: NA
J gene: TRBJ2-3
CDR3 protein: CASSQQEASTDTQYF
CDR3 DNA: TGCGCCAGCAGCCAACAGGAGGCGTCCACAGATACGCAGTATTTT

clone size: few
V gene: TRBV11-1
D gene: NA
J gene: TRBJ2-5
CDR3 protein: CASSLDGRLLLPQETQYF
CDR3 DNA: TGTGCCAGCAGCTTAGATGGAAGACTACTTCTACCCCAAGAGACCCAGTACTTC

clone size: many
V gene: TRBV29-1
D gene: NA
J gene: TRBJ2-7
CDR3 protein: CSDPASEQYF
CDR3 DNA: TGCAGCGACCCCGCCTCCGAGCAGTACTTC

clone size: many
V gene: TRBV10-3
D gene: NA
J gene: TRBJ2-1
CDR3 protein: CAISVGNNEQFF
CDR3 DNA: TGTGCCATCAGTGTCGGAAACAATGAGCAGTTCTTC

clone size: many
V gene: TRBV20-1
D gene: NA
J gene: TRBJ1-4
CDR3 protein: CSARREKLFF
CDR3 DNA: TGCAGTGCTAGACGGGAAAAACTGTTTTTT

clone size: NA
V gene: TRBV6-5
D gene: NA
J gene: TRBJ2-1
CDR3 protein: CASRITMGGTHYNEQFF
CDR3 DNA: TGTGCCAGCAGGATAACTATGGGCGGGACGCACTACAATGAGCAGTTCTTC

clone size: NA
V gene: TRBV19
D gene: NA
J gene: TRBJ2-7
CDR3 protein: CASSRTDSSYEQYF
CDR3 DNA: TGTGCCAGTAGTCGGACGGACAGCTCCTACGAGCAGTACTTC

clone size: few
V gene: TRBV5-6
D gene: NA
J gene: TRBJ2-5
CDR3 protein: CASRQTGSPETQYF
CDR3 DNA: TGTGCCAGCAGGCAGACGGGGTCCCCGGAGACCCAGTACTTC

clone size: few
V gene: TRBV3-1
D gene: NA
J gene: TRBJ1-2
CDR3 protein: CASSPTTSPNYGYTF
CDR3 DNA: TGTGCCAGCAGCCCAACGACAAGTCCTAACTATGGCTACACCTTC

clone size: few
V gene: TRBV3-1
D gene: NA
J gene: TRBJ2-1
CDR3 protein: CASSPSRDRAPLF
CDR3 DNA: TGTGCCAGCAGCCCATCCCGGGACCGGGCCCCACTCTTC

clone size: NA
V gene: TRBV12-5
D gene: NA
J gene: TRBJ1-1
CDR3 protein: CASGLDKEAFF
CDR3 DNA: TGTGCTAGTGGTTTGGACAAGGAAGCTTTCTTT

clone size: few
V gene: TRBV2
D gene: TRBD2
J gene: TRBJ2-1
CDR3 protein: CASRQEMAGLAALNEQFF
CDR3 DNA: TGTGCCAGCAGGCAAGAAATGGCCGGACTAGCGGCCCTGAATGAGCAGTTCTTC

clone size: many
V gene: TRBV27
D gene: NA
J gene: TRBJ1-2
CDR3 protein: CASMSLLPVGYGYTF
CDR3 DNA: TGTGCCAGCATGAGTTTACTCCCGGTTGGGTATGGCTACACCTTC